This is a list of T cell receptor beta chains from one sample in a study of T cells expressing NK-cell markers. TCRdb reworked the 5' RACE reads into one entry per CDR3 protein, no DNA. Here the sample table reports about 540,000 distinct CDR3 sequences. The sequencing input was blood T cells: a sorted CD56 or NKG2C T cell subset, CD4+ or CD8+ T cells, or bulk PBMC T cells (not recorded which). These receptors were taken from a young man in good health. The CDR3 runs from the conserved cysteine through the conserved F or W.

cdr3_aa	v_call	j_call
CATSDLPGSGKNIQYF	TRBV24-1	TRBJ2-4
CASSLVGRASPETQYF	TRBV5-5	TRBJ2-5
CASGGDLAGELFF	TRBV28	TRBJ2-2
CASSATSPRNTDTQYF	TRBV6-1	TRBJ2-3
CASSLRLAGRTSTDTQYF	TRBV27	TRBJ2-3
CASSLWASGIAFF	TRBV12-3/TRBV12-4	TRBJ2-1
CASSLRDVAFNEQFF	TRBV12-3/TRBV12-4	TRBJ2-1
CASKLGGALLRGQETQYF	TRBV28	TRBJ2-5
CASSSTDTVEQYF	TRBV12-3/TRBV12-4	TRBJ2-7
CASSSGLGNQPQHF	TRBV7-8	TRBJ1-5
CASSWRRQGPQETQYF	TRBV7-9	TRBJ2-5
CASSQGTGESPQHF	TRBV3-1	TRBJ1-5
CASSLVGTTEQFF	TRBV5-5	TRBJ2-1
CASGLGVGKNIQYF	TRBV12-3/TRBV12-4	TRBJ2-4
CSARRAAKETQYF	TRBV20-1	TRBJ2-5
CASSLEGLAGETQYF	TRBV5-1	TRBJ2-5
CAISDGEGGVKTQYF	TRBV10-3	TRBJ2-5
CASSRLAGSTDTQYF	TRBV4-1	TRBJ2-3
CASSEQGDGYTF	TRBV7-8	TRBJ1-2
CAISDFLPGREGTGELFF	TRBV10-3	TRBJ2-2
CASSQTGSAQQFF	TRBV7-9	TRBJ2-1
CSVEGQGLYGYTF	TRBV29-1	TRBJ1-2
CASSFPDSSGANVLTF	TRBV5-1	TRBJ2-6
CASSVGRVGYEQYF	TRBV9	TRBJ2-7
CASSQEMRYEQYF	TRBV4-1	TRBJ2-7
CASSLDGGSYGYTF	TRBV5-1	TRBJ1-2
CASSQRGKLFF	TRBV4-1	TRBJ1-4
CASSRNSGRGDTQYF	TRBV7-8	TRBJ2-3
CASILRLGSTDTQYF	TRBV6-1	TRBJ2-3
CASSSNQGTREQFF	TRBV5-1	TRBJ2-1
CSVEGGNSNQPQHF	TRBV29-1	TRBJ1-5
CASSSNREGIGTQYF	TRBV5-1	TRBJ2-5
CASSNQPKDSPSAAFF	TRBV7-8	TRBJ1-1